The clone carrying this TCR beta chain occurred a few times. With 4 bases clipped from V and 0 bases from J, the junction kept 8 bases outside the gene matches. The CDR3 covers 16 residues. Germline V gene sequence: CDR1 SGHRS, CDR2 YFSETQ. The investigators reverse transcribed all of the isolated RNA, so they sequenced expressed TCRB transcripts. Assay: immunoSEQ multiplex PCR; the TCRdb copy retains only in-frame clones and omits some. The sample includes about 45,000 clones, about 51% of them seen just once. This entry is derived from a study of beta chain features in type 1 diabetes. The sequenced material came from Tregs from blood. This receptor was obtained from a woman between 18 and 30 years old in good health. The chain uses TRBV5-1 and TRBJ1-1; 8 bases match TRBD1. DNA for the CDR3: TGCGCCAGCAGCCCGGACAGGGAATGGATGAACACTGAAGCTTTCTTT. Translated: CASSPDREWMNTEAFF.